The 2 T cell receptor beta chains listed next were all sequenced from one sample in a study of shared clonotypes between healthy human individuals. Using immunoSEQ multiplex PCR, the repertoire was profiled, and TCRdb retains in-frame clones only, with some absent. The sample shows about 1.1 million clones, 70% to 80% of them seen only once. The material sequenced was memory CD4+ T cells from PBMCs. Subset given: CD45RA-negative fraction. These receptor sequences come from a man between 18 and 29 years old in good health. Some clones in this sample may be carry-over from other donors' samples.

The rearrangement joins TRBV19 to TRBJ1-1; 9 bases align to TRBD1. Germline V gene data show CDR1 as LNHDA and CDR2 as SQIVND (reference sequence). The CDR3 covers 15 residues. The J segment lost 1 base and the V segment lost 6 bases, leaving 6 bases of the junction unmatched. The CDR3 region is CASRGTGYGNTEAFF. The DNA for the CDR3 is TGTGCCAGTAGGGGGACAGGGTACGGGAACACTGAAGCTTTCTTT. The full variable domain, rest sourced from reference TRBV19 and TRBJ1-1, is DGGITQSPKYLFRKEGQNVTLSCEQNLNHDAMYWYRQDPGQGLRLIYYSQIVNDFQKGDIAEGYSVSREKKESFPLTVTSAQKNPTAFYLCASRGTGYGNTEAFFGQGTRLTVV.

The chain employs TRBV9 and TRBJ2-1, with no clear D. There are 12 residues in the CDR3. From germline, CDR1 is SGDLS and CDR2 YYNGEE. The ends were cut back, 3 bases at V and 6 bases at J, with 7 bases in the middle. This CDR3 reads CASSANLNEQFF. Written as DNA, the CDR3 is TGTGCCAGCAGCGCGAACCTCAATGAGCAGTTCTTC.